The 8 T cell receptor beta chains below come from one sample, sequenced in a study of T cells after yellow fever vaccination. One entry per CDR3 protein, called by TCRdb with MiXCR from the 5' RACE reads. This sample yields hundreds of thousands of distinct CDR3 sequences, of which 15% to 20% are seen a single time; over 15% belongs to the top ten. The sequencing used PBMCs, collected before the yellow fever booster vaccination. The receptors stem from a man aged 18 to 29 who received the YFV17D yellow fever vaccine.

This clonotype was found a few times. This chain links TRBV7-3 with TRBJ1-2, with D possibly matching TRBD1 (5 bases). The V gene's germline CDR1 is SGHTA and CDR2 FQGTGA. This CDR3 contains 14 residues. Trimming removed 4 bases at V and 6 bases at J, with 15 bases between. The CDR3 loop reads CASSSTGGSNGYTF. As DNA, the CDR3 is TGTGCCAGCAGCTCGACGGGGGGGTCGAATGGCTACACCTTC. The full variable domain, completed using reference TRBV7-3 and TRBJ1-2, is GAGVSQTPSNKVTEKGKYVELRCDPISGHTALYWYRQSLGQGPEFLIYFQGTGAADDSGLPNDRFFAVRPEGSVSTLKIQRTERGDSAVYLCASSSTGGSNGYTFGSGTRLTVV.

The CDR3 reads CSVGPYTF. As DNA, the CDR3 is TGCAGCGTTGGTCCATACACCTTC. The chain couples TRBV29-1 to TRBJ1-2, with D uncertain. The CDR3 runs 8 residues. CDR1 and CDR2 (germline): SQVTM, ANQGSEA. The V and J ends lost 4 bases and 11 bases respectively, with 5 bases between them.

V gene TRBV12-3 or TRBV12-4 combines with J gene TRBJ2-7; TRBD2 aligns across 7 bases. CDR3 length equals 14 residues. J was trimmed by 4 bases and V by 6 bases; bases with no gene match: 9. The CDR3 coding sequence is TGTGCCAGCAGCCTCCGCGCGGGAGTGTACGAGCAGTACTTC. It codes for CASSLRAGVYEQYF.

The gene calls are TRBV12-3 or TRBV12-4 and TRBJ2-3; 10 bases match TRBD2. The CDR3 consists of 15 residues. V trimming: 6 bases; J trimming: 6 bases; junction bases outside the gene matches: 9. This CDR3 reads CASRPGTSVSDTQYF. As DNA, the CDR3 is TGTGCCAGCAGACCCGGGACTAGCGTTTCTGATACGCAGTATTTT.

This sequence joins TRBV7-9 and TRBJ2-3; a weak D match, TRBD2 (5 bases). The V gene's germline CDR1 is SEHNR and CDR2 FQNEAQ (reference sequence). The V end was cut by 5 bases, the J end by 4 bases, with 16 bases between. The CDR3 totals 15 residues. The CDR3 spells CASSHPGERSDTQYF. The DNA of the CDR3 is TGTGCCAGCAGCCACCCCGGGGAGCGATCAGATACGCAGTATTTT.

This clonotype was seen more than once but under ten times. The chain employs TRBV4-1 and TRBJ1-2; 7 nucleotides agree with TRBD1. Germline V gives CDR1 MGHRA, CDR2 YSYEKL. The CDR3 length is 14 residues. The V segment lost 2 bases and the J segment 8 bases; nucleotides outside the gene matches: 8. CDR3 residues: CASSQIQGFRGYTF. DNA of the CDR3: TGCGCCAGCAGCCAAATACAGGGGTTTAGGGGCTACACCTTC.

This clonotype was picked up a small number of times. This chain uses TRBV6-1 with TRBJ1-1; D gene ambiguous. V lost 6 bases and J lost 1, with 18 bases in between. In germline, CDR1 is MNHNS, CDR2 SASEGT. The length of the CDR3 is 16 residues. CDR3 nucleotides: TGTGCCAGCAGACGCTACGGTTTGAGAGGGAACACTGAAGCTTTCTTT. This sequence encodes CASRRYGLRGNTEAFF.

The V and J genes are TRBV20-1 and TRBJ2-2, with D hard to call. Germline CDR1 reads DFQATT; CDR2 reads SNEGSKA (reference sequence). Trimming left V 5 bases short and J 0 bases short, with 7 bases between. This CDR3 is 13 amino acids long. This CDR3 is CSAPQPNTGELFF. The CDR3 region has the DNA TGCAGTGCTCCTCAGCCGAACACCGGGGAGCTGTTTTTT.